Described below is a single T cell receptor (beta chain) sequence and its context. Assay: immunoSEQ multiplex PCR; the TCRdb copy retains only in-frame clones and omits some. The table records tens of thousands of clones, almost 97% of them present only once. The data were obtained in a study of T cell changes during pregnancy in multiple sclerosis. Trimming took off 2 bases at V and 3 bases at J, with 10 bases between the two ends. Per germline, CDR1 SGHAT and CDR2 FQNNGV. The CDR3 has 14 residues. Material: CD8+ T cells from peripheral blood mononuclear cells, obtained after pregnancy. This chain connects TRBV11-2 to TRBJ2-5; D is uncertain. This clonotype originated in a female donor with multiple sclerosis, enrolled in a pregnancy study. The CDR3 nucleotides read TGTGCCAGCAGCTTACGGCTAGTGAAAGAGACCCAGTACTTC. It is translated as CASSLRLVKETQYF. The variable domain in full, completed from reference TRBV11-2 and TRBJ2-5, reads EAGVAQSPRYKIIEKRQSVAFWCNPISGHATLYWYQQILGQGPKLLIQFQNNGVVDDSQLPKDRFSAERLKGVDSTLKIQPAKLEDSAVYLCASSLRLVKETQYFGPGTRLLVL.